This T cell receptor (beta chain) was sequenced for a study of blood T cell repertoires in COVID-19. Study at large: Material from acute and convalescent COVID-19 was sourced from the United States, Italy and Spain. Nucleic acid was either cDNA or gDNA, and it came from T cells, B-cell-depleted T cells, or PBMCs.

Source study methods: It was from reference gene primer amplification that nucleated cell counts were estimated. Profiled with immunoSEQ multiplex PCR; TCRdb holds only in-frame clones, not every one. V and J calls and clone size are those listed in that table; D and trimming were worked out from the DNA. Among approximately 59,000 clones listed, 89% were seen once. What was sequenced was peripheral blood. The receptor was derived from a human donor in a cohort sampled during active COVID-19.

The CDR3 sequence: CASSLLGLTGLNTEAFF. The CDR3 nucleotides are TGTGCCAGCAGCTTACTCGGCCTCACAGGGTTGAACACTGAAGCTTTCTTT. The chain couples TRBV11-2 to TRBJ1-1, with D perhaps TRBD1 (6 bases). The CDR3 runs 17 residues. Germline V lookup: CDR1 SGHAT, CDR2 FQNNGV. V was shortened by 2 bases and J by 0 bases, with 16 bases between the two germline ends.